The 20 T cell receptor beta chains given below trace back to one sample, sequenced in a study of T cells in Graves' hyperthyroidism and ophthalmopathy. Authors of the study amplified TCR beta CDR3 regions from RNA transcripts. The TCR CDR3 was amplified in a first-round RT-PCR using the HTBI primer set. From the multiplex PCR reads, TCRdb called clonotypes with MiXCR, one entry per CDR3 protein. The sample has about 560,000 distinct CDR3 sequences; over 15% are singletons. Material for sequencing was blood. The receptor source for this set is a woman younger than 35 with Graves' hyperthyroidism.

This clonotype was seen many times. The CDR3 reads CSVFESMTGRYEQYF. As DNA, the CDR3 is TGCAGCGTTTTTGAGTCCATGACAGGGCGCTACGAGCAGTACTTC. The chain couples TRBV29-1 to TRBJ2-7, with 7 nucleotides matching TRBD1. The CDR3 is 15 residues long. The J segment lost 3 bases and the V segment lost 5 bases, leaving 13 bases of the junction unmatched. In germline, CDR1 is SQVTM, CDR2 ANQGSEA.

This clonotype was seen ten or more times. CDR3 sequence reads: CASSLAGQGILPREQYF. CDR3 nucleotide sequence: TGTGCCAGCAGCTTAGCTGGCCAGGGGATCCTTCCTAGGGAGCAGTACTTC. The chain employs TRBV11-2 and TRBJ2-7, with a possible D match to TRBD1 (6 bases). Trimming stripped 1 base from V and 7 bases from J, with 23 bases between. CDR1 and CDR2 (germline): SGHAT, FQNNGV. This CDR3 is 17 amino acids long.

This clonotype appeared a few times. CDR3: CASSHNGGETQYF. The DNA of the CDR3 is TGTGCCAGCAGCCACAACGGGGGAGAGACCCAGTACTTC. The V gene is TRBV7-9, the J gene TRBJ2-5; tentatively, D is TRBD2 (6 bases). V lost 5 bases and J lost 4, with 11 bases in between. The CDR3 is 13 amino acids. The V gene's germline CDR1 is SEHNR and CDR2 FQNEAQ (reference sequence).

This chain uses TRBV28 with TRBJ1-5, with unresolved D. Germline CDR1 MDHEN, CDR2 SYDVKM. This CDR3 has 13 amino acids. Trimming cost V 7 bases and J 6 bases, with 13 bases left between them. The CDR3 loop reads CASTASLGQPQHF. CDR3 nucleotide sequence: TGTGCCAGCACCGCTTCGTTGGGTCAGCCCCAGCATTTT.

This clonotype was recorded a few times. This rearrangement joins TRBV20-1 to TRBJ2-6; D uncertain. The V and J ends lost 6 bases and 1 base respectively, with 7 bases between them. This CDR3 has 13 residues. The germline CDR1 and CDR2 sequences are DFQATT and SNEGSKA (reference sequence). The CDR3 here is CSAIESGANVLTF. DNA for the CDR3: TGCAGTGCCATAGAATCTGGGGCCAACGTCCTGACTTTC.

This clonotype appeared many times. The genes are TRBV14 and TRBJ2-7, with unresolved D. The CDR3 length is 11 residues. Trimming took off 0 bases at V and 8 bases at J, with 5 bases between the two ends. The germline CDR1 and CDR2 sequences are SGHDN and FVKESK. The CDR3 DNA follows: TGTGCCAGCAGCCAAGATTTGAAGCAGTACTTC. It encodes CASSQDLKQYF.

This clonotype was seen at least ten times. This rearrangement joins TRBV2 to TRBJ1-4; D gene uncertain. From germline, CDR1 is SNHLY and CDR2 FYNNEI. Trimming left V 8 bases short and J 7 bases short, with 17 bases between. The CDR3 spans 14 residues. The CDR3 spells CASEGRTTSEKLFF. DNA of the CDR3: TGTGCCAGCGAAGGACGCACTACTTCTGAAAAACTGTTTTTT.

This clonotype was detected a few times. J is TRBJ2-3 and V is TRBV5-1; no clear D gene. V lost 1 base and J 1 base, leaving 7 bases between the germline ends. The germline V gene has CDR1 SGHRS and CDR2 YFSETQ. This CDR3 is built from 14 residues. The CDR3 reads CASSLTVRTDTQYF. The CDR3 DNA reads as TGCGCCAGCAGCTTGACAGTCCGCACAGATACGCAGTATTTT.

V and J are TRBV7-6 and TRBJ1-3; D gene ambiguous. Germline CDR1 and CDR2: SGHVS and FNYEAQ. Trimming took off 2 bases at V and 0 bases at J, with 5 bases between the two ends. CDR3 length equals 14 residues. CDR3 sequence (DNA): TGTGCCAGCAGCTTATTTGGCTCTGGAAACACCATATATTTT. Amino acid sequence: CASSLFGSGNTIYF.

Only a few counts were recorded for this clonotype. J is TRBJ2-7 and V is TRBV25-1; TRBD2 might be the D (6 bases). From germline, CDR1 is MGHDK and CDR2 SYGVNS. Trimming left V 1 base short and J 4 bases short, with 14 bases between. CDR3 length: 15 residues. As DNA, the CDR3 is TGTGCCAGCAGTGAATTGGGGGAGGTCGCGTACGAGCAGTACTTC. It translates to CASSELGEVAYEQYF.

This clonotype has ten or more counts. This rearrangement joins TRBV20-1 to TRBJ2-7, with 9 bases lining up with TRBD2. The CDR3 extends over 14 amino acids. Looked up from germline, CDR1 is DFQATT and CDR2 is SNEGSKA (reference sequence). Losses at the gene ends were 5 bases for V and 2 bases for J; bases not matched to a gene: 7. CDR3 nucleotides: TGCAGTGCTGGACATAGCGGGAGTGCCTACGAGCAGTACTTC. It specifies CSAGHSGSAYEQYF.

The table lists this clonotype with many counts. The genes are TRBV28 and TRBJ1-1, with a tentative D call TRBD1 (5 bases). This CDR3 has 14 amino acids. CDR1 MDHEN and CDR2 SYDVKM come from the germline V gene. V shed 5 bases and J shed 1 base, with 11 bases lying between them. CDR3 sequence (DNA): TGTGCCAGCAGTCCCCTGGGGCGGAACACTGAAGCTTTCTTT. Translation: CASSPLGRNTEAFF.

The J gene is TRBJ2-3, the V gene TRBV29-1; 9 bases align to TRBD2. V dropped 8 bases and J dropped 2; count of bases not matched to a gene: 8. This CDR3 region has 14 residues. The germline gives CDR1 SQVTM, CDR2 ANQGSEA. CDR3 in DNA: TGCAGCCTTATCTCTAGCGGGGTCACAGATACGCAGTATTTT. Translated, it gives CSLISSGVTDTQYF.

With regard to this clonotype: A single base separates this from a much larger clone, so it may be a read error. V usage is TRBV2 and J usage is TRBJ2-7, with no clear D. The DNA end lines up better with TRBJ2-1; the J call may be wrong. The length of the CDR3 is 12 residues. CDR1 and CDR2 from the germline V gene are SNHLY and FYNNEI. Written as DNA, the CDR3 is TGTGCCAGCAGTGGGCTCTCCTACGAGCAGTTCTTC. This sequence encodes CASSGLSYEQFF.

This clonotype came up many times. Here the CDR3 DNA reads TGTGCCAGCAGCCTGGGTCCGGGCAAAAACATTCAGTACTTC. It translates to CASSLGPGKNIQYF. The chain combines TRBV11-1 with TRBJ2-4; the D is unclear. V lost 5 bases and J 3 bases, leaving 11 bases between the germline ends. Germline V gene data show CDR1 as SGHAT and CDR2 as FQDESV (reference sequence). CDR3 length: 14 residues.

This chain links TRBV9 with TRBJ2-5, with D possibly matching TRBD1 (6 bases). Germline V gene lookup returns CDR1 SGDLS and CDR2 YYNGEE. Trimming removed 5 bases from V and 3 bases from J, with 11 bases in between. The CDR3 covers 13 residues. CDR3 in DNA: TGTGCCAGCAGTTGGGGGCAGGAAGAGACCCAGTACTTC. Amino acid sequence: CASSWGQEETQYF. The complete variable domain, with remaining parts taken from reference TRBV9 and TRBJ2-5, reads DSGVTQTPKHLITATGQRVTLRCSPRSGDLSVYWYQQSLDQGLQFLIQYYNGEERAKGNILERFSAQQFPDLHSELNLSSLELGDSALYFCASSWGQEETQYFGPGTRLLVL.

The rearrangement links TRBV19 to TRBJ2-3; a weak D match, TRBD1 (6 bases). Germline V CDR1 and CDR2: LNHDA, SQIVND (reference sequence). With 3 bases removed from V and 1 base from J, the gap between germline ends came to 11 bases. CDR3 length: 15 residues. The CDR3 DNA is TGTGCCAGTAGTATTTTGGGGGCGCGCACAGATACGCAGTATTTT. It yields the protein CASSILGARTDTQYF.

This clonotype was observed at least ten times. V usage is TRBV18 and J usage is TRBJ1-1; D call uncertain. The CDR3 loop spans 13 amino acids. V lost 2 bases, J lost 4 bases, and 8 bases lay in between. CDR1 is KGHSH and CDR2 is LQKENI in the germline V gene. In nucleotides, the CDR3 is TGTGCCAGCTCACCAGACGCTAGCACTGAAGCTTTCTTT. This sequence encodes CASSPDASTEAFF.

This clonotype was seen a handful of times. J is TRBJ2-7 and V is TRBV4-1, with D possibly being TRBD2 (5 bases). Between the trimmed V and J ends, which lost 8 bases and 3 bases, there was a span of 17 bases. The CDR3 consists of 14 residues. Germline-derived CDR1 and CDR2 are MGHRA and YSYEKL. The CDR3 sequence: CASSSYVGSYEQYF. The CDR3 coding sequence is TGCGCCAGCTCATCCTATGTTGGGAGCTACGAGCAGTACTTC.

The rearrangement joins TRBV5-1 to TRBJ2-7, with TRBD1 identical over 10 bases. J gave up 7 bases and V 7 bases, and 14 bases lay outside the gene matches. The CDR3 consists of 15 residues. Germline lookup yields CDR1 SGHRS and CDR2 YFSETQ. CDR3 region: CASSPHRQGAGEQYF. CDR3 nucleotide sequence: TGCGCCAGCTCACCCCATAGACAGGGGGCGGGGGAGCAGTACTTC.